This T cell receptor (beta chain) was observed in a study of T-cell memory formation after mild COVID-19. Study overall: Each donor largely had its own TCR clusters. Study-level findings and limits: Clones contracting over day 15 to 85 were CD4/CD8 balanced, with later expanders leaning CD4+. Largely, contracting CD4+ clones fell within CM and EM, and contracting CD8+ clones within EMRA.

From 5'RACE with constant-segment primers came TCR alpha and TCR beta cDNA libraries that carried sample barcodes and UMIs. In TCRdb, the 5' RACE reads were re-called with MiXCR into one record per CDR3 protein. The repertoire includes about half a million distinct CDR3 sequences, 15% to 20% of them detected once, and roughly an eighth sits in the top ten. Concerning this clonotype: Its specificity is unknown.

V lost 3 bases and J lost 7, with 12 bases in between. The CDR3 consists of 13 residues. Sequenced sample: PBMCs or a T cell subset sorted from them (not recorded which). The TCR originated in an adult woman who had mild COVID-19 (a few samples of this study predate the infection). Cell type and time point are not known. The rearrangement links TRBV12-3 or TRBV12-4 to TRBJ1-1; D may be TRBD1 (5 bases). The CDR3 sequence is CASSFGGAGEAFF. CDR3 bases: TGTGCCAGCAGTTTTGGAGGGGCCGGTGAAGCTTTCTTT.